A selection of T cell receptor beta chains follows, all from one sample in a study of T cells in Graves' hyperthyroidism and ophthalmopathy. In TCRdb, the multiplex PCR reads were re-called with MiXCR into one record per CDR3 protein. The sample has a few hundred thousand distinct CDR3 sequences; 15% to 17% are singletons. The sample was blood. Receptors were obtained from a woman aged 30 to 39 with Graves' hyperthyroidism. Each CDR3 is given with its conserved first and last residue. Fields, in order: V gene, clone size, J gene, D gene, CDR3 protein, CDR3 DNA. The D gene is left open where the match is weak. Only some rows state a clone size, as once, few, many or a class for expanded clones.

>TRBV12-3/TRBV12-4|-|TRBJ2-3|TRBD2
CASSSRYQSGRMGWSTDTPYF
TGTGCCAGCAGTTCTAGGTACCAAAGCGGGAGAATGGGTTGGAGCACAGATACGCCGTATTTT
>TRBV30|-|TRBJ2-6|-
CAWRRGTVVSGANVLTF
TGTGCCTGGAGGAGAGGGACGGTCGTCTCTGGGGCCAACGTCCTGACTTTC
>TRBV11-2|many|TRBJ2-2|TRBD2
CASSLDRPGGPLAGELFF
TGTGCCAGCAGCTTAGATCGTCCGGGAGGGCCTCTCGCCGGGGAGCTGTTTTTT
>TRBV15|-|TRBJ2-1|-
CATSSRAEGQFF
TGTGCCACCAGCTCCCGCGCCGAGGGGCAGTTCTTC
>TRBV30|-|TRBJ2-2|TRBD2
CAWSVPAGGNTGELFF
TGTGCCTGGAGTGTACCTGCGGGAGGGAACACCGGGGAGCTGTTTTTT
>TRBV19|-|TRBJ2-1|TRBD1
CASRSQGDYNEQFF
TGTGCCAGTAGGAGTCAGGGGGACTACAATGAGCAGTTCTTC
>TRBV11-1|-|TRBJ2-7|TRBD1
CASSNPGGEPFYEQYF
TGTGCCAGCAGCAACCCAGGGGGTGAGCCCTTCTACGAGCAGTACTTC
>TRBV2|-|TRBJ1-5|-
CASSRESNQPQHF
TGTGCCAGCAGCCGGGAAAGCAATCAGCCCCAGCATTTT
>TRBV19|-|TRBJ2-2|-
CASRHRVNTGELFF
TGTGCCAGTAGGCACAGGGTTAACACCGGGGAGCTGTTTTTT
>TRBV6-1|-|TRBJ1-2|-
CASSEVDSGGRDGYTF
TGTGCCAGCAGTGAAGTTGACAGTGGGGGGAGAGATGGCTACACCTTC
>TRBV11-1|many|TRBJ2-3|-
CASSRRDGTDTQYF
TGTGCCAGCAGCCGCCGGGACGGCACAGATACGCAGTATTTT
>TRBV6-1|many|TRBJ1-3|-
CASSRQGLAGNTIYF
TGTGCCAGCAGTCGTCAGGGGCTGGCTGGAAACACCATATATTTT
>TRBV6-1|-|TRBJ1-6|-
CASRQKQGSYNSPLHF
TGTGCCAGCAGACAAAAACAGGGCTCCTATAATTCACCCCTCCACTTT
>TRBV6-1|-|TRBJ2-7|TRBD1
CASSFLNRGQGSYEQYF
TGTGCCAGCAGTTTTCTGAACCGAGGACAGGGTTCCTACGAGCAGTACTTC
>TRBV7-9|many|TRBJ1-2|-
CASSLGQLGGYTF
TGTGCCAGCAGTTTAGGACAGTTGGGGGGCTACACCTTC
>TRBV2|many|TRBJ2-6|-
CASSETQTGANVLTF
TGTGCCAGCAGTGAAACCCAGACCGGGGCCAACGTCCTGACTTTC
>TRBV5-4|-|TRBJ2-7|TRBD2
CDSSLAAGLPPSEQYF
TGTGACAGCAGCTTGGCGGCGGGACTACCCCCGTCCGAGCAGTACTTC
>TRBV24-1|-|TRBJ2-1|-
CATSANSYNEQFF
TGTGCCACCAGTGCCAACAGCTACAATGAGCAGTTCTTC
>TRBV5-1|many|TRBJ2-7|-
CASSGEPGSGQYF
TGCGCCAGCAGCGGCGAGCCGGGTTCAGGGCAGTACTTC
>TRBV14|few|TRBJ2-7|-
CASSQGIRTPQYF
TGTGCCAGCAGCCAAGGCATTAGGACCCCGCAGTACTTC
>TRBV6-1|many|TRBJ2-7|-
CASSTGGAEQYF
TGTGCCAGCAGTACCGGCGGAGCCGAGCAGTACTTC
>TRBV4-1|-|TRBJ2-3|-
CASTRTVSSTDTQYF
TGCGCCAGCACCCGCACTGTAAGCAGCACAGATACGCAGTATTTT
>TRBV15|many|TRBJ1-1|TRBD1
CATSRVRTGNTEAFF
TGTGCCACCAGCAGAGTGAGGACAGGAAACACTGAAGCTTTCTTT
>TRBV12-3/TRBV12-4|many|TRBJ2-7|-
CASSWAAGVSYEQYF
TGTGCCAGCAGTTGGGCCGCCGGCGTTTCCTACGAGCAGTACTTC
>TRBV6-2/TRBV6-3|many|TRBJ2-1|TRBD2
CASSSETSGIDNEQFF
TGTGCCAGCAGCTCCGAGACTAGCGGGATAGACAATGAGCAGTTCTTC
>TRBV28|many|TRBJ2-3|-
CASSFRPAPFTDTQYF
TGTGCCAGCAGTTTTAGACCAGCCCCGTTCACAGATACGCAGTATTTT
>TRBV29-1|many|TRBJ2-3|-
CSVAAGSSTDTQYF
TGCAGCGTCGCGGCGGGGTCTAGCACAGATACGCAGTATTTT
>TRBV12-3/TRBV12-4|many|TRBJ1-5|-
CASSAKDSISNQPQHF
TGTGCCAGCAGTGCCAAAGACAGCATAAGCAATCAGCCCCAGCATTTT
>TRBV12-3/TRBV12-4|many|TRBJ2-1|TRBD1
CASSYRGRSYNEQFF
TGTGCCAGCAGTTACAGGGGCCGGTCCTACAATGAGCAGTTCTTC
>TRBV3-1|-|TRBJ1-3|-
CASSRARGGVANTIYF
TGTGCCAGCAGCCGAGCAAGGGGTGGCGTGGCAAACACCATATATTTT
>TRBV6-5|-|TRBJ1-2|-
CASSYLGMTDGYTF
TGTGCCAGCAGTTACTTGGGGATGACCGATGGCTACACCTTC
>TRBV6-1|-|TRBJ2-7|TRBD2
CASRLAGGGYEQYF
TGTGCCAGCAGACTAGCGGGAGGAGGGTACGAGCAGTACTTC
>TRBV6-1|few|TRBJ2-1|-
CASRRRPPPYNEQFF
TGTGCCAGCCGGAGGAGGCCCCCCCCTTACAATGAGCAGTTCTTC
>TRBV12-3/TRBV12-4|many|TRBJ1-6|-
CASSTDRDNSPLHF
TGTGCCAGCAGTACCGACAGAGATAATTCACCCCTCCACTTT
>TRBV27|-|TRBJ2-7|-
CASSLSQAGEQYF
TGTGCCAGCAGTTTAAGCCAGGCGGGCGAGCAGTACTTC
>TRBV7-6|few|TRBJ2-2|-
CASSLALVGGELFF
TGTGCCAGCAGCTTAGCGCTAGTAGGCGGGGAGCTGTTTTTT
>TRBV2|few|TRBJ1-6|TRBD1
CASSPGQGANSPLHF
TGTGCCAGCAGTCCCGGACAGGGGGCGAATTCACCCCTCCACTTT
>TRBV4-2|-|TRBJ2-7|TRBD1
CASSQTGTGTYGQYF
TGTGCCAGCAGCCAAACCGGGACAGGGACCTACGGGCAGTACTTC
>TRBV7-3|many|TRBJ2-1|TRBD2
CASSERPKGLAGSYNEQFF
TGTGCCAGCAGCGAAAGACCGAAAGGACTAGCGGGTTCCTACAATGAGCAGTTCTTC
>TRBV28|many|TRBJ2-3|-
CASSLIGRIDTPYF
TGTGCCAGCAGTTTAATCGGGCGGATAGATACGCCGTATTTT
>TRBV10-2|-|TRBJ2-7|-
CASSGRTGEAYEQYF
TGCGCCAGCAGCGGGAGGACAGGTGAGGCCTACGAGCAGTACTTC
>TRBV12-3/TRBV12-4|many|TRBJ2-1|TRBD1
CASSPRTGGYEQFF
TGTGCCAGCAGTCCCAGGACAGGGGGCTATGAGCAGTTCTTC
>TRBV20-1|many|TRBJ2-7|TRBD2
CSAILATNSYEQYF
TGCAGTGCTATACTAGCGACAAATTCCTACGAGCAGTACTTC